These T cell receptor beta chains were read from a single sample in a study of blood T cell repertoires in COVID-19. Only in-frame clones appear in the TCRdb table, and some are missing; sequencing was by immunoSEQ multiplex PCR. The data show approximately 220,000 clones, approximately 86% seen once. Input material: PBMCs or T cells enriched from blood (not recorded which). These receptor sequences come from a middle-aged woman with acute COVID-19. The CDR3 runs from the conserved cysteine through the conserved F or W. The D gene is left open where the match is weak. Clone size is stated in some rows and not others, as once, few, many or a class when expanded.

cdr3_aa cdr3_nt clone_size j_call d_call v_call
CASRTTAGELFF TGTGCCAGCAGGACAACAGCCGGGGAGCTGTTTTTT . TRBJ2-2 . TRBV28
CASSLGRQAQETQYF TGCGCCAGCAGCTTGGGCCGACAGGCCCAAGAGACCCAGTACTTC once TRBJ2-5 . TRBV5-1
CASSLRQVAYNEQFF TGTGCCAGCAGTTTGCGACAGGTAGCGTACAATGAGCAGTTCTTC . TRBJ2-1 . TRBV28
CASSRTSPSSYEQYF TGTGCCAGCAGCCGGACTAGCCCCAGCTCCTACGAGCAGTACTTC . TRBJ2-7 TRBD2 TRBV7-9
CASSHGSYEQYF TGTGCCAGCAGCCACGGGTCCTACGAGCAGTACTTC few TRBJ2-7 . TRBV3-1/TRBV3-2
CASSMGTSGRGLGSYNEQFF TGTGCCAGTAGTATGGGGACTAGCGGGAGAGGTTTGGGCTCCTACAATGAGCAGTTCTTC . TRBJ2-1 TRBD2 TRBV19
CASSVTTGATIYNEQFF TGTGCCAGCAGCGTCACCACAGGGGCTACTATCTACAATGAGCAGTTCTTC . TRBJ2-1 TRBD1 TRBV9
CASSRPSGRSREQYF TGCGCCAGCAGCCGCCCTAGCGGGAGATCGAGAGAGCAGTACTTC . TRBJ2-7 TRBD2 TRBV4-1
CASSSPGQGLEAFF TGTGCCAGCAGTTCTCCGGGACAGGGACTTGAAGCTTTCTTT . TRBJ1-1 TRBD1 TRBV27
CSASRLGEQYF TGCAGTGCTTCTAGATTGGGTGAGCAGTACTTC . TRBJ2-7 . TRBV20-1
CASSLEGASGRSGELFF TGTGCCAGCAGCTTAGAAGGGGCTAGCGGGAGGTCCGGGGAGCTGTTTTTT . TRBJ2-2 TRBD2 TRBV11-2
CATSRDFLGQGNIQYF TGTGCCACCAGCAGAGATTTTCTCGGACAGGGCAACATTCAGTACTTC . TRBJ2-4 TRBD1 TRBV15
CASSLANYGYTF TGTGCCAGCAGTTTAGCTAACTATGGCTACACCTTC . TRBJ1-2 . TRBV6-2/TRBV6-3
CASSLAGTSRTYEQYF TGCGCCAGCAGCTTGGCTGGGACTAGCAGAACCTACGAGCAGTACTTC . TRBJ2-7 TRBD2 TRBV5-1
CASSLLRNTEAFF TGTGCCAGCAGCCTACTGAGGAACACTGAAGCTTTCTTT . TRBJ1-1 . TRBV27
CASSVNSVALGGETQYF TGTGCCAGCAGCGTAAATTCCGTTGCGTTGGGGGGAGAGACCCAGTACTTC . TRBJ2-5 . TRBV9
CASSWAGTGRPGANVLTF TGTGCCAGCAGTTGGGCCGGGACAGGGCGTCCTGGGGCCAACGTCCTGACTTTC . TRBJ2-6 TRBD1 TRBV28
CASKAGEGYNEQFF TGTGCCAGCAAGGCGGGAGAAGGCTACAATGAGCAGTTCTTC . TRBJ2-1 TRBD2 TRBV2
CASSENTNSNQPQHF TGTGCCAGCAGTGAAAATACAAATAGCAATCAGCCCCAGCATTTT . TRBJ1-5 . TRBV2
CASSSGTSGYNEQFF TGTGCCAGCAGTTCCGGGACTAGCGGCTACAATGAGCAGTTCTTC . TRBJ2-1 TRBD2 TRBV27
CASRTPGGDYGYTF TGTGCCAGCAGAACGCCGGGAGGGGACTATGGCTACACCTTC . TRBJ1-2 . TRBV27
CASSVQVNGNTIYF TGTGCCAGCAGCGTACAGGTTAACGGAAACACCATATATTTT . TRBJ1-3 . TRBV6-5
CASSESAGGPYNEQFF TGCGCCAGCAGTGAGTCCGCGGGAGGGCCATACAATGAGCAGTTCTTC . TRBJ2-1 TRBD2 TRBV10-1
CASRPGQFYEQYF TGTGCCAGCAGACCGGGACAATTTTACGAGCAGTACTTC . TRBJ2-7 . TRBV5-5
CASSLGLANTDTQYF TGTGCCAGCAGTCTTGGACTAGCGAACACAGATACGCAGTATTTT . TRBJ2-3 TRBD2 TRBV28
CASSLSAGERVGGYTF TGTGCCAGCAGTTTATCTGCAGGGGAGCGTGTAGGTGGCTACACCTTC . TRBJ1-2 . TRBV27
CASSPSTSGVYNEQFF TGTGCCAGCAGCCCATCGACTAGCGGGGTCTACAATGAGCAGTTCTTC . TRBJ2-1 TRBD2 TRBV9
CASSVGGGGDYEQYF TGTGCCAGCAGCGTAGGAGGGGGAGGGGACTACGAGCAGTACTTC . TRBJ2-7 . TRBV9